The next 6 T cell receptor beta chains were all read from a single sample in a study of cytomegalovirus exposure and HLA in healthy donors. PCR used 60 Vbeta primers and 13 Jbeta primers. Clones were sequenced by immunoSEQ multiplex PCR, and TCRdb holds only the in-frame ones, with some missing. This table has fewer than 70,000 clones, around 70% appearing once. Sequenced: PBMCs. The source is a woman between 25 and 40 years old in good health and CMV-seronegative.

V gene TRBV5-6 combines with J gene TRBJ1-5; D uncertain. The CDR3 runs 12 residues. The V end lost 6 bases, the J end lost 5 bases, and 9 bases lay between the germline ends. CDR1 is SGHDT and CDR2 is YYEEEE in the germline V gene. The CDR3 region is CASTVQDQPQHF. As DNA, the CDR3 is TGTGCCAGCACCGTACAAGATCAGCCCCAGCATTTT.

The gene calls are TRBV2 and TRBJ1-5; 11 bases align to TRBD1. Unmatched junction bases numbered 11, after V lost 6 bases and J lost 7 bases. The CDR3 has 16 residues. From germline, CDR1 is SNHLY and CDR2 FYNNEI. CDR3 DNA: TGTGCCAGCAGGGCGGACAGGGGGCGCGGGAAACAGCCCCAGCATTTT. This translates into CASRADRGRGKQPQHF.

This sequence joins TRBV7-6 and TRBJ2-7, with D uncertain. The CDR3 has 12 amino acids. Per germline, CDR1 SGHVS and CDR2 FNYEAQ. Trimming shortened V by 1 base and J by 6 bases, and 7 bases separated the two germline ends. The CDR3 sequence is CASSLDQSEQYF. CDR3 nucleotide sequence: TGTGCCAGCAGCTTAGATCAATCCGAGCAGTACTTC.

The V gene is TRBV9, the J gene TRBJ2-3; D is uncertain. The CDR3 extends over 14 amino acids. V shed 3 bases and J shed 5 bases, with 13 bases lying between them. Looked up from germline, CDR1 is SGDLS and CDR2 is YYNGEE. The CDR3 loop is CASSALLLGDTQYF. The CDR3 DNA reads TGTGCCAGCAGCGCACTCCTCCTTGGAGATACGCAGTATTTT.

V and J are TRBV5-1 and TRBJ2-4; 8 nucleotides agree with TRBD1. CDR1 and CDR2 from the germline V gene are SGHRS and YFSETQ. This CDR3 contains 19 residues. The V and J ends lost 3 bases and 0 bases, in that order; junction bases with no gene match: 14. This CDR3 reads CASSSTGQGAVIAKNIQYF. CDR3 nucleotide sequence: TGCGCCAGCAGCTCTACCGGGCAGGGGGCGGTAATAGCCAAAAACATTCAGTACTTC.

The chain has TRBV2 and TRBJ2-1; 9 bases are shared with TRBD2. The CDR3 runs to 16 residues. Germline CDR1 reads SNHLY; CDR2 reads FYNNEI. V was clipped by 4 bases and J by 4 bases; unmatched bases: 8. The CDR3 sequence: CASSASFAGGYNEQFF. Written as DNA, the CDR3 is TGTGCCAGCAGTGCCTCCTTTGCGGGGGGGTACAATGAGCAGTTCTTC.